The next 14 T cell receptor beta chains were all read from a single sample in a study of T-cell reconstitution after alpha-beta-depleted transplantation in children. Library preparation (for TCRbeta) was performed with unique molecular identifiers. TCRdb recomputed calls from the PCR reads with MiXCR, one row per CDR3 protein. The table lists about 460,000 distinct CDR3 sequences, about an eighth of them singletons. The sample consisted of PBMCs from the stem cell graft donor, taken from the stem cell graft. Receptors originate from a human donor who donated a stem cell graft to a child with combined immunodeficiency.

V is TRBV3-1 and J is TRBJ2-3; D perhaps matches TRBD1 (5 bases). Germline V CDR1 and CDR2: LGHDT, YNNKEL (reference sequence). The CDR3 is made up of 15 amino acids. V lost 3 bases to trimming and J lost 1 base, with 11 bases between them. The CDR3 region has the DNA TGTGCCAGCAGCCACCTGATAGGGGGCACAGATACGCAGTATTTT. As protein: CASSHLIGGTDTQYF.

This chain links TRBV12-3 or TRBV12-4 with TRBJ1-4; no clear D. Trimming cost V 3 bases and J 2 bases, with 7 bases left between them. This CDR3 spans 14 amino acids. CDR3 sequence: CASSFLGTNEKLFF. In nucleotides, the CDR3 is TGTGCCAGCAGTTTTCTGGGGACTAATGAAAAACTGTTTTTT.

Many counts were recorded for this clonotype. The chain carries TRBV11-1 and TRBJ2-1, with 11 bases aligning to TRBD2. The CDR3 spans 17 residues. The germline gives CDR1 SGHAT, CDR2 FQDESV (reference sequence). V gave up 1 base and J gave up 7 bases; unmatched junction bases: 9. This chain's CDR3 is CASSLELAGVFGNEQFF. In DNA form, the CDR3 reads TGTGCCAGCAGCTTAGAACTAGCGGGAGTATTTGGGAATGAGCAGTTCTTC. Variable domain in full (rest from reference TRBV11-1 and TRBJ2-1): EAEVAQSPRYKITEKSQAVAFWCDPISGHATLYWYRQILGQGPELLVQFQDESVVDDSQLPKDRFSAERLKGVDSTLKIQPAELGDSAMYLCASSLELAGVFGNEQFFGPGTRLTVL.

This clonotype was observed at least ten times. V gene TRBV10-3 combines with J gene TRBJ2-7, with D tentatively TRBD2 (5 bases). V shed 3 bases and J shed 5 bases, with 8 bases lying between them. The CDR3 contains 12 residues. Germline lookup yields CDR1 ENHRY and CDR2 SYGVKD. This chain's CDR3 is CAISENGDEQYF. The CDR3 DNA reads TGTGCCATCAGTGAAAACGGGGACGAGCAGTACTTC.

Many counts were recorded for this clonotype. V is TRBV20-1 and J is TRBJ2-1, with D perhaps matching TRBD2 (5 bases). The CDR3 covers 13 residues. Germline-derived CDR1 and CDR2 are DFQATT and SNEGSKA (reference sequence). V lost 6 bases and J lost 2, with 11 bases in between. The CDR3 coding sequence is TGCAGTGCCCCCGGAGGCACCTACAATGAGCAGTTCTTC. Amino acid sequence: CSAPGGTYNEQFF.

The sample holds a few counts of this clonotype. The genes are TRBV6-4 and TRBJ2-7; weak D call: TRBD1 (6 bases). The CDR3 length is 13 residues. Between the trimmed V and J ends, which lost 6 bases and 4 bases, there was a span of 13 bases. Looked up from germline, CDR1 is MRHNA and CDR2 is SNTAGT. CDR3 coding DNA: TGTGCCAGCAGAACGACAGGTTTATACGAGCAGTACTTC. This gives the protein CASRTTGLYEQYF.

V and J are TRBV20-1 and TRBJ2-7; TRBD2 might be the D (5 bases). The V end lost 6 bases, the J end lost 4 bases, and 10 bases lay between the germline ends. This CDR3 is built from 11 residues. Germline V gene data show CDR1 as DFQATT and CDR2 as SNEGSKA (reference sequence). The CDR3: CSAYSGYEQYF. CDR3 in DNA: TGCAGTGCATACTCGGGATACGAGCAGTACTTC.

This clonotype was observed many times. The CDR3 bases are TGTGCCAGCAGCTTAACTGTCAACACAGATACGCAGTATTTT. Translated, it gives CASSLTVNTDTQYF. The rearrangement joins TRBV7-9 to TRBJ2-3; D remains unclear. Germline assignment: CDR1 SEHNR and CDR2 FQNEAQ (reference sequence). This CDR3 comprises 14 residues. V lost 2 bases and J lost 2, with 8 bases in between.

To note about this clonotype: A junction end diverges from the germline sequence, so it may reflect a read error. The V and J genes are TRBV2 and TRBJ1-2; no clear D gene. Germline V gene sequence: CDR1 SNHLY, CDR2 FYNNEI. CDR3 length equals 10 residues. The CDR3 region is CASRIHLGIF. The CDR3 nucleotides are TGTGCCAGTAGGATACACTTGGGAATCTTC.

The genes are TRBV5-1 and TRBJ2-1; perhaps D is TRBD1 or TRBD2 (5 bases each). V dropped 8 bases and J dropped 8 bases, with 11 bases sitting between them. CDR3 length equals 11 residues. Germline assignment: CDR1 SGHRS and CDR2 YFSETQ. The CDR3 reads CASGEGYEQFF. In nucleotides, the CDR3 is TGCGCCAGTGGAGAGGGGTATGAGCAGTTCTTC.

The chain combines TRBV9 with TRBJ2-1; D unclear. Trimming removed 3 bases at V and 6 bases at J, with 7 bases between. The CDR3 has 12 amino acids. In germline, CDR1 is SGDLS, CDR2 YYNGEE. In nucleotides, the CDR3 is TGTGCCAGCAGCGGAACAATCAATGAGCAGTTCTTC. Residues: CASSGTINEQFF. The whole variable domain, filled in from reference TRBV9 and TRBJ2-1, reads DSGVTQTPKHLITATGQRVTLRCSPRSGDLSVYWYQQSLDQGLQFLIQYYNGEERAKGNILERFSAQQFPDLHSELNLSSLELGDSALYFCASSGTINEQFFGPGTRLTVL.

This rearrangement joins TRBV29-1 to TRBJ2-7; either TRBD1 or TRBD2 may fit D (5 bases each). The CDR3 contains 12 residues. The germline V gene has CDR1 SQVTM and CDR2 ANQGSEA. Trimming stripped 7 bases from V and 3 bases from J, with 13 bases between. CDR3 in DNA: TGCAGCGCGGGGCAGGGAAACTACGAGCAGTACTTC. Protein: CSAGQGNYEQYF.

This clonotype was seen only a few times. V and J are TRBV4-3 and TRBJ2-1, with 11 bases lining up with TRBD2. Germline CDR1 reads LGHNA; CDR2 reads YSLEER. CDR3 size: 15 residues. The V gene end was trimmed by 3 bases and the J gene end by 5 bases; junction bases not matched to a gene: 3. The CDR3 nucleotides are TGCGCCAGCAGCCATTCTAGCGGGGGGAACAATGAGCAGTTCTTC. Protein product: CASSHSSGGNNEQFF.

The rearrangement uses TRBV3-1 and TRBJ2-1, with 12 bases aligning to TRBD2. This CDR3 region has 15 residues. Trimming cost V 4 bases and J 10 bases; bases outside gene matches: 8. Germline lookup yields CDR1 LGHDT and CDR2 YNNKEL (reference sequence). The CDR3 loop reads CASSPGLAGGEEQFF. The DNA of the CDR3 is TGTGCCAGCAGCCCGGGCCTAGCGGGGGGGGAAGAGCAGTTCTTC.